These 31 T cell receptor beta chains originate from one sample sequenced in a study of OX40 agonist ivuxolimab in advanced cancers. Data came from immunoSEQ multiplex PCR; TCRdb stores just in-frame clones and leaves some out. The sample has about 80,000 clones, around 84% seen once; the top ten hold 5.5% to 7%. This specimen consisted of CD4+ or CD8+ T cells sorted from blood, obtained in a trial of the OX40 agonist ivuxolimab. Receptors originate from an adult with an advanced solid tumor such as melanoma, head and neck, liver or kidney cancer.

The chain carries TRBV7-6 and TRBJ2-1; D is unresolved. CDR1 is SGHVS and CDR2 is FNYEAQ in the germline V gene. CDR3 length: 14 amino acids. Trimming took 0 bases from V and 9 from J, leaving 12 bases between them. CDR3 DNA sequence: TGTGCCAGCAGCTTAGCTGGGGTCAGTGTTGAGCAGTTCTTC. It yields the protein CASSLAGVSVEQFF. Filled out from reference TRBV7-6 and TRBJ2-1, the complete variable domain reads GAGVSQSPRYKVTKRGQDVALRCDPISGHVSLYWYRQALGQGPEFLTYFNYEAQQDKSGLPNDRFSAERPEGSISTLTIQRTEQRDSAMYRCASSLAGVSVEQFFGPGTRLTVL.

The CDR3 DNA sequence: TGTGCCAGTAGCGGAATCGCAACTCCGACCTATTCCTACGAGCAGTACTTC. Protein: CASSGIATPTYSYEQYF. J is TRBJ2-7 and V is TRBV19; D not resolved. From germline, CDR1 is LNHDA and CDR2 SQIVND (reference sequence). This CDR3 has 17 amino acids. Trimming pared 6 bases from V and 1 base from J, leaving 22 bases between.

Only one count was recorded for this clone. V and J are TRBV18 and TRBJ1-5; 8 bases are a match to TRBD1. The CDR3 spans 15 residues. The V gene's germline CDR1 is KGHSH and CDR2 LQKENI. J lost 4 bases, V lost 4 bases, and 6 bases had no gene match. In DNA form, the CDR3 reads TGTGCCAGCTCACGCGGACAGGGAGATAATCAGCCCCAGCATTTT. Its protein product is CASSRGQGDNQPQHF.

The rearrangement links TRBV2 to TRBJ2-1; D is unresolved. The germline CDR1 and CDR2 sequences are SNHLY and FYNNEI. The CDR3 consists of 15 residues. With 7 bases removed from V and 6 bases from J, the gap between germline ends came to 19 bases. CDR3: CASNVRTDLLNEQFF. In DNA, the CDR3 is TGTGCCAGCAACGTCAGGACCGATCTTCTCAATGAGCAGTTCTTC.

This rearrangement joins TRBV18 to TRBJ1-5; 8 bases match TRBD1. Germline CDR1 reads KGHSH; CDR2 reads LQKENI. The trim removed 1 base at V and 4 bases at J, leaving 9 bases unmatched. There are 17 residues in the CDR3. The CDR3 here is CASSPQPGGQGNQPQHF. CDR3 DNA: TGTGCCAGCTCACCACAACCGGGCGGACAGGGAAATCAGCCCCAGCATTTT.

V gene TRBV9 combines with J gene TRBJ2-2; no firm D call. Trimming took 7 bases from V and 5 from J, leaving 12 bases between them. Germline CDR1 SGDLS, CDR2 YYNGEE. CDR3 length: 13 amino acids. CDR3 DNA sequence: TGTGCCAGCGAAGAACTTCTTACCGGGGAGCTGTTTTTT. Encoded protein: CASEELLTGELFF.

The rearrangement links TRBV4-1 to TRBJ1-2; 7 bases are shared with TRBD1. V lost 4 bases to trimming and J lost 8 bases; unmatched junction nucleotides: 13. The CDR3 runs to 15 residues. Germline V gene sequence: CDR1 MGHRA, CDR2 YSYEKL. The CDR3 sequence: CASSPDRTGIVGYTF. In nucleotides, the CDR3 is TGCGCCAGCAGCCCAGACCGGACAGGCATTGTGGGCTACACCTTC.

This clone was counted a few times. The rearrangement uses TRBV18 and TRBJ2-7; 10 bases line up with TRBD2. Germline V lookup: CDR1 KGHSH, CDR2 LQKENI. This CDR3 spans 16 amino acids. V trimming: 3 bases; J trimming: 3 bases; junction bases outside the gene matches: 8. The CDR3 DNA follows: TGTGCCAGCTCACCGCAAGCGGGAGGGCGACTCTACGAGCAGTACTTC. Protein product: CASSPQAGGRLYEQYF.

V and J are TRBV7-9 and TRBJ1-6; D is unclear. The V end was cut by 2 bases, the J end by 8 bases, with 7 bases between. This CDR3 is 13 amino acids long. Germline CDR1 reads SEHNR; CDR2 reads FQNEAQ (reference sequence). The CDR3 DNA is TGTGCCAGCAGCTTAATTGAGTATTCACCCCTCCACTTT. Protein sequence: CASSLIEYSPLHF.

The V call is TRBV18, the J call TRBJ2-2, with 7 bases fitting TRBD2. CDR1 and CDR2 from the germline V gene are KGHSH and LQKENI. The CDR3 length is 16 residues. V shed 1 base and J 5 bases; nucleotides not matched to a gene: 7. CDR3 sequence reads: CASSPQPPRGTGELFF. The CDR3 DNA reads TGTGCCAGCTCACCACAACCCCCGCGGGGGACCGGGGAGCTGTTTTTT.

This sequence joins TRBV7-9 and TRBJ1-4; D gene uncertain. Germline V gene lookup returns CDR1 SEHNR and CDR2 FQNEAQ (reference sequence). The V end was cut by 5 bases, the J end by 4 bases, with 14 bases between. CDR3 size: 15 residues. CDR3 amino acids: CASSPLGQVNEKLFF. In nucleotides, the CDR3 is TGTGCCAGCAGCCCACTCGGGCAGGTTAATGAAAAACTGTTTTTT. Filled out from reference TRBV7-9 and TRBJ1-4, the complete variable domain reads DTGVSQNPRHKITKRGQNVTFRCDPISEHNRLYWYRQTLGQGPEFLTYFQNEAQLEKSRLLSDRFSAERPKGSFSTLEIQRTEQGDSAMYLCASSPLGQVNEKLFFGSGTQLSVL.

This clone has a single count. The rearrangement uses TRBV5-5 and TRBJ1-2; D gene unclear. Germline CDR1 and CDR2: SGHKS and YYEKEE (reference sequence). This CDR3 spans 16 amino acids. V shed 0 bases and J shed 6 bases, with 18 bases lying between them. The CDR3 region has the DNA TGTGCCAGCAGCTTGGTTCCGGGCAACGATTTCGATGGCTACACCTTC. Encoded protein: CASSLVPGNDFDGYTF.

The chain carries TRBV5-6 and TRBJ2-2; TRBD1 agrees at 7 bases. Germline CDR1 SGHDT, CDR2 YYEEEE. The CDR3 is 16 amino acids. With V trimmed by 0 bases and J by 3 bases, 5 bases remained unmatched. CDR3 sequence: CASSLVGQVYTGELFF. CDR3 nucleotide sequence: TGTGCCAGCAGCTTGGTCGGACAGGTTTACACCGGGGAGCTGTTTTTT.

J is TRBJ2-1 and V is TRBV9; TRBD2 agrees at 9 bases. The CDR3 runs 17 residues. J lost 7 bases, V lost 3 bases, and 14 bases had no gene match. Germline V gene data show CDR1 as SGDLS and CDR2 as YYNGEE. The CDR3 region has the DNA TGTGCCAGCAGCGCAGGTGGGGGAGCGGGAGGAGGGAATGAGCAGTTCTTC. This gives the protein CASSAGGGAGGGNEQFF.

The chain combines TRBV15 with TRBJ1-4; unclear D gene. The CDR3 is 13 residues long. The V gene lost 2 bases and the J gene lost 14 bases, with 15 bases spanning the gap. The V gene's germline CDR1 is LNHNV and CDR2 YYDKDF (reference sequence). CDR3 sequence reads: CATSRLVGDRLFF. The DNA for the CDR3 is TGTGCCACCAGCAGATTAGTCGGGGATCGGCTGTTTTTT.

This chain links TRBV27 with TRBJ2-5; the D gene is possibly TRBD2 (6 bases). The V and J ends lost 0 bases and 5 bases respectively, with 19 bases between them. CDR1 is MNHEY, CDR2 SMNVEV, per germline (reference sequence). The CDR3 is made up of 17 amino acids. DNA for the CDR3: TGTGCCAGCAGTTTATCCATTGGGTCGCGGGGTCACGAGACCCAGTACTTC. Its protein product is CASSLSIGSRGHETQYF.

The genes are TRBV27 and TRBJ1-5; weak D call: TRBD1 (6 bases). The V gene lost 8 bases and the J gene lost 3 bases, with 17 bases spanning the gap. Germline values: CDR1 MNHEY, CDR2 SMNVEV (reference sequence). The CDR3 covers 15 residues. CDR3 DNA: TGTGCCAGCCACCCGGGACACAGATTCAATCAGCCCCAGCATTTT. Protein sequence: CASHPGHRFNQPQHF.

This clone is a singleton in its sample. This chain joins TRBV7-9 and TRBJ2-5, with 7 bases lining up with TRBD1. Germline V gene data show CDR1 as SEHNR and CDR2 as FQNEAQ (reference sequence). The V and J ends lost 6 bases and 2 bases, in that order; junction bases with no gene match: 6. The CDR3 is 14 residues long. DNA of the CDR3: TGTGCCAGCAGTTACCGGGACAGACAAGAGACCCAGTACTTC. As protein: CASSYRDRQETQYF.

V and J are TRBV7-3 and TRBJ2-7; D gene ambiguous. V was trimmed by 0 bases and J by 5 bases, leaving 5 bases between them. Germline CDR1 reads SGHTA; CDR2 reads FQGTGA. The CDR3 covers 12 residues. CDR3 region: CASSLTGHEQYF. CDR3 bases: TGTGCCAGCAGCTTAACAGGCCACGAGCAGTACTTC.

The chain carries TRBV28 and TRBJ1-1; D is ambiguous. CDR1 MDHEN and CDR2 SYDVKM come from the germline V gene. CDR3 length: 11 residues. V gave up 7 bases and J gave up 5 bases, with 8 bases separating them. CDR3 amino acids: CASKLRTEAFF. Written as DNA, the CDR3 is TGTGCCAGCAAATTAAGGACTGAAGCTTTCTTT.

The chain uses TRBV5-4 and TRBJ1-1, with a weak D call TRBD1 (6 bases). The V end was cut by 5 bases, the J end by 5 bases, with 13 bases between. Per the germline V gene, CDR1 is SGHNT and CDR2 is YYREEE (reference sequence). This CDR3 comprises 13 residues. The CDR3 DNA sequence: TGTGCCAGCAGGGGGTGGGGGCGTACTGAAGCTTTCTTT. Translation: CASRGWGRTEAFF.

This CDR3 is CASRSFGQLSNQPQHF. The CDR3 DNA reads as TGTGCCAGCAGAAGCTTCGGACAGCTTAGCAATCAGCCCCAGCATTTT. The gene calls are TRBV6-6 and TRBJ1-5; tentatively, D is TRBD1 (6 bases). V was pared by 6 bases and J by 0 bases, with 15 bases between. The V gene's germline CDR1 is MNHNY and CDR2 SVGAGI (reference sequence). This CDR3 has 16 residues.

The CDR3 sequence: CASSASPNTGELFF. The CDR3 region has the DNA TGTGCCAGTAGCGCTAGCCCGAACACCGGGGAGCTGTTTTTT. V and J are TRBV19 and TRBJ2-2; a weak D match, TRBD2 (5 bases). Germline assignment: CDR1 LNHDA and CDR2 SQIVND (reference sequence). Trimming pared 6 bases from V and 0 bases from J, leaving 8 bases between. The CDR3 contains 14 residues.

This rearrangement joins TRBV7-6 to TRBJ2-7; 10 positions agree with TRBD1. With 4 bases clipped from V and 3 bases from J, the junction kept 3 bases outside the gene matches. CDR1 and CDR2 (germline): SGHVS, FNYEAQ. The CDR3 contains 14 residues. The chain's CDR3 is CASSSGTGDYEQYF. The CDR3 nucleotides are TGTGCCAGCAGCTCAGGGACAGGGGACTACGAGCAGTACTTC.

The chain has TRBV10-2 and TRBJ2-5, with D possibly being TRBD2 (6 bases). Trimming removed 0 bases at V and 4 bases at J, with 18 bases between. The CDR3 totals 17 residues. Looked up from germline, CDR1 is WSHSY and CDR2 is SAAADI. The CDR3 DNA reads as TGCGCCAGCAGTGAGTCCCCGGACTATTCAGACCGAGAGACCCAGTACTTC. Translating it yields CASSESPDYSDRETQYF.

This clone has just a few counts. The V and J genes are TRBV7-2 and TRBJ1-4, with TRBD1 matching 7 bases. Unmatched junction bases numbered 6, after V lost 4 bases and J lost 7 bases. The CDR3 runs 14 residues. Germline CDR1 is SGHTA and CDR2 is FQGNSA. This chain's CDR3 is CASSSGDSFEKLFF. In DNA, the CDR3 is TGTGCCAGCAGCTCCGGGGACAGCTTTGAAAAACTGTTTTTT.

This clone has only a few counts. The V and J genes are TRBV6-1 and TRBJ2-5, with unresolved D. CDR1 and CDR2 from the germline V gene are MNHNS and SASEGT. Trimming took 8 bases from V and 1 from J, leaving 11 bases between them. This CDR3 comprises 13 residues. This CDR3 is CASGFGSQETQYF. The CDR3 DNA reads TGTGCCAGCGGGTTTGGCAGCCAAGAGACCCAGTACTTC.

The CDR3, as DNA: TGTGCTAGTGAATCGCTGATCAATGAAAAACTGTTTTTT. This translates into CASESLINEKLFF. The J gene is TRBJ1-4, the V gene TRBV12-5; D is unresolved. The germline gives CDR1 LGHNT, CDR2 FRNRAP. Trimming cost V 7 bases and J 5 bases, with 11 bases left between them. This CDR3 has 13 amino acids.

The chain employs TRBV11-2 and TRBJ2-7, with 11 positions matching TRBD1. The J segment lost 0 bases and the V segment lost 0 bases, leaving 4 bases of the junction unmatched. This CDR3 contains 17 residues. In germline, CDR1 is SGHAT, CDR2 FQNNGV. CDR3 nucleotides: TGTGCCAGCAGCTTAGATCTCGGGACAGGGGGCTCCTACGAGCAGTACGTC. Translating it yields CASSLDLGTGGSYEQYV.

The CDR3: CASSQDFLPPQGLRSQPQHF. The CDR3 region has the DNA TGCGCCAGCAGCCAAGATTTCCTTCCCCCACAGGGCTTGAGGAGTCAGCCCCAGCATTTT. The chain recombines TRBV4-1 with TRBJ1-5, with D possibly TRBD1 on 6 matching bases. Germline assignment: CDR1 MGHRA and CDR2 YSYEKL. This CDR3 spans 20 amino acids. The V gene lost 0 bases and the J gene lost 6 bases, with 27 bases spanning the gap.

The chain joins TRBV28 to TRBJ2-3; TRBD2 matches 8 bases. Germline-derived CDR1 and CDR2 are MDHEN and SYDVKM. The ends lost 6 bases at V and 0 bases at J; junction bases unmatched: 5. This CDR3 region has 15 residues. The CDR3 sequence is CASSLSGVSTDTQYF. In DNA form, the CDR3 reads TGTGCCAGCAGCCTTAGCGGGGTGAGCACAGATACGCAGTATTTT.